Following are 32 T cell receptor beta chains from one sample sequenced in a study of beta chain features in type 1 diabetes (dated by TCRdb to 2016 to 2019). The library was obtained by the immunoSEQ multiplex PCR assay. All of the isolated RNA was reverse transcribed with the High Capacity cDNA Reverse Transcription Kit, so expressed TCRB transcripts were sequenced. This is the immuneACCESS table as TCRdb keeps it, with only in-frame sequences that have V and J called. A part of the clones is gone; compared with another copy, unresolved V genes explain less than half, and the rest is unexplained. This sample lists roughly 120,000 clones; about two fifths were detected once. The biggest ten clones account for about 0.07% of the sample. The sample comprised stem cell memory CD4+ T cells from blood. According to the study, the label for this sample's cell subset or site signals: stem cell-like memory CD4+ T cells. These receptor sequences come from a young woman in good health.

In nucleotides, the CDR3 is TGCGCCAGCAGCTCGGATCAGGGGTCCTACAATGAGCAGTTCTTC. This translates into CASSSDQGSYNEQFF. V gene TRBV5-1 combines with J gene TRBJ2-1; a possible D gene is TRBD1 (6 bases). V gave up 3 bases and J gave up 1 base, with 11 bases separating them. The CDR3 is 15 residues long. Germline V gene lookup returns CDR1 SGHRS and CDR2 YFSETQ.

The V call is TRBV9, the J call TRBJ2-2, with TRBD1 as a possible D gene (5 bases). V gave up 7 bases and J gave up 1 base, with 11 bases separating them. This CDR3 has 14 residues. CDR1 SGDLS and CDR2 YYNGEE come from the germline V gene. The CDR3 reads CASGSTENTGELFF. The CDR3 DNA reads TGTGCCAGCGGTTCGACAGAGAACACCGGGGAGCTGTTTTTT.

The rearrangement joins TRBV5-4 to TRBJ2-1; 8 bases are a match to TRBD2. Germline V gives CDR1 SGHNT, CDR2 YYREEE (reference sequence). CDR3 size: 15 residues. V lost 5 bases to trimming and J lost 3 bases; unmatched junction nucleotides: 7. The CDR3 reads CASSLLAGFYNEQFF. The CDR3 DNA is TGTGCCAGCAGTCTGCTAGCGGGTTTCTACAATGAGCAGTTCTTC. Full variable domain (missing parts from reference TRBV5-4 and TRBJ2-1): ETGVTQSPTHLIKTRGQQVTLRCSSQSGHNTVSWYQQALGQGPQFIFQYYREEENGRGNFPPRFSGLQFPNYSSELNVNALELDDSALYLCASSLLAGFYNEQFFGPGTRLTVL.

The gene calls are TRBV28 and TRBJ1-5; 9 positions match TRBD1. V shed 10 bases and J 6 bases; nucleotides not matched to a gene: 7. The CDR3 extends over 13 amino acids. Germline V CDR1 and CDR2: MDHEN, SYDVKM. DNA of the CDR3: TGTGCCATTAACAGGGGGCGAAGTCAGCCCCAGCATTTT. Its translation is CAINRGRSQPQHF.

This clone was seen once. The chain employs TRBV5-7 and TRBJ2-2, with TRBD2 matching over 10 bases. TRBV5-7 is an open reading frame whose function is uncertain. This CDR3 region has 18 residues. CDR3 in amino acids: CALTPGLAGVGDTGELFF. As DNA, the CDR3 is TGTGCACTAACCCCAGGGCTAGCGGGAGTCGGGGACACCGGGGAGCTGTTTTTT.

This clone was seen only a few times. V is TRBV7-2 and J is TRBJ2-5; D possibly corresponds to TRBD2 (5 bases). CDR3 length: 15 residues. The V and J ends lost 4 bases and 2 bases respectively, with 14 bases between them. The V gene's germline CDR1 is SGHTA and CDR2 FQGNSA. Here the CDR3 DNA reads TGTGCCAGCAGCTGGGGTTGGACTCTGCAAGAGACCCAGTACTTC. Protein product: CASSWGWTLQETQYF.

The V call is TRBV10-3, the J call TRBJ2-1; 7 bases match TRBD2. The junction had 7 bases not matched to a gene; V was cut back by 2 bases and J by 12 bases. Germline CDR1 and CDR2: ENHRY and SYGVKD. CDR3 length equals 13 residues. The CDR3 sequence: CAISEGGGYRQFF. The CDR3 nucleotides read TGTGCCATCAGTGAGGGGGGGGGATATCGGCAGTTCTTC.

The chain is built from TRBV20-1 and TRBJ2-5; possible D gene TRBD2, 6 bases. The CDR3 consists of 11 residues. Germline CDR1 DFQATT, CDR2 SNEGSKA (reference sequence). V shed 6 bases and J shed 4 bases, with 9 bases lying between them. CDR3 sequence reads: CSAGLLETQYF. For the CDR3, the DNA is TGCAGTGCGGGACTCCTAGAGACCCAGTACTTC.

The gene calls are TRBV6-6 and TRBJ2-5; 10 nucleotides agree with TRBD1. This CDR3 region has 15 residues. The V gene's germline CDR1 is MNHNY and CDR2 SVGAGI (reference sequence). The V segment lost 6 bases and the J segment 5 bases; nucleotides outside the gene matches: 9. The CDR3 region is CASSRDRGSLETQYF. Here the CDR3 DNA reads TGTGCCAGCAGCCGGGACAGGGGCTCGTTGGAGACCCAGTACTTC.

This rearrangement joins TRBV7-9 to TRBJ2-2; D is possibly TRBD2 (6 bases). Germline assignment: CDR1 SEHNR and CDR2 FQNEAQ (reference sequence). This CDR3 has 16 residues. With 5 bases removed from V and 1 base from J, the gap between germline ends came to 14 bases. As DNA, the CDR3 is TGTGCCAGCAGCCCGTCGGGGAGGTTGAACACCGGGGAGCTGTTTTTT. Translating it yields CASSPSGRLNTGELFF.

This clone was counted a few times. V gene TRBV7-6 combines with J gene TRBJ2-2, with D hard to call. V was trimmed by 4 bases and J by 7 bases, leaving 16 bases between them. The CDR3 spans 15 residues. Germline CDR1 reads SGHVS; CDR2 reads FNYEAQ. CDR3 nucleotide sequence: TGTGCCAGCAGCTCCCTAGGCGGATCTGGCGGGGAGCTGTTTTTT. It codes for CASSSLGGSGGELFF.

This clone was counted between two and nine times. J is TRBJ2-1 and V is TRBV4-1, with TRBD2 matching 8 bases. This CDR3 region has 19 residues. Germline V gene lookup returns CDR1 MGHRA and CDR2 YSYEKL. The junction had 16 bases not matched to a gene; V was cut back by 4 bases and J by 2 bases. The CDR3 here is CASSPQGSGISSPYNEQFF. CDR3 sequence (DNA): TGCGCCAGCAGCCCACAGGGTAGCGGGATCTCTAGCCCCTACAATGAGCAGTTCTTC.

This clone was counted between two and nine times. This chain joins TRBV28 and TRBJ2-4; 8 nucleotides line up with TRBD2. The CDR3 sequence is 15 residues long. With 5 bases clipped from V and 8 bases from J, the junction kept 11 bases outside the gene matches. In germline, CDR1 is MDHEN, CDR2 SYDVKM. This CDR3 is CASSTGAGAGDIQYF. CDR3 DNA: TGTGCCAGCAGTACAGGAGCGGGAGCGGGTGACATTCAGTACTTC. Full variable domain (outside the CDR3, taken from reference TRBV28 and TRBJ2-4): DVKVTQSSRYLVKRTGEKVFLECVQDMDHENMFWYRQDPGLGLRLIYFSYDVKMKEKGDIPEGYSVSREKKERFSLILESASTNQTSMYLCASSTGAGAGDIQYFGAGTRLSVL.

In its sample, this clone was seen a few times. V usage is TRBV7-9 and J usage is TRBJ2-7; D not resolved. The V gene lost 3 bases and the J gene lost 2 bases, with 8 bases spanning the gap. In germline, CDR1 is SEHNR, CDR2 FQNEAQ (reference sequence). This CDR3 has 13 residues. CDR3 residues: CASSFGGTYEQYF. For the CDR3, the DNA is TGTGCCAGCAGCTTTGGCGGCACCTACGAGCAGTACTTC.

This chain links TRBV7-9 with TRBJ2-1, with 7 bases that match TRBD2. CDR3 size: 16 residues. Germline CDR1 SEHNR, CDR2 FQNEAQ (reference sequence). With V trimmed by 3 bases and J by 7 bases, 12 bases remained unmatched. The CDR3 coding sequence is TGTGCCAGCAGCTTCAATGGCGCGGGAGCGGGTAATGAGCAGTTCTTC. As protein: CASSFNGAGAGNEQFF.

V is TRBV18 and J is TRBJ2-5; a possible D gene is TRBD1 (6 bases). Germline CDR1 is KGHSH and CDR2 is LQKENI. V lost 5 bases and J 5 bases, leaving 15 bases between the germline ends. CDR3 length equals 14 residues. The CDR3 nucleotides read TGTGCCAGCTCAAAGGGACAAAACGGGGAGACCCAGTACTTC. Translating it yields CASSKGQNGETQYF.

This rearrangement joins TRBV18 to TRBJ2-1; 8 nucleotides agree with TRBD2. The germline gives CDR1 KGHSH, CDR2 LQKENI. Trimming at V came to 4 bases and at J to 6 bases, leaving 11 bases not matched to a gene. The CDR3 is made up of 16 amino acids. The CDR3 is CASSLSAGDTLNEQFF. The CDR3 DNA reads TGTGCCAGCTCACTATCAGCGGGAGACACTCTCAATGAGCAGTTCTTC.

The rearrangement joins TRBV10-2 to TRBJ1-1, with 8 bases identical to TRBD1. The CDR3 contains 14 residues. The ends lost 6 bases at V and 4 bases at J; junction bases unmatched: 7. Germline values: CDR1 WSHSY, CDR2 SAAADI. This CDR3 reads CASRYPDRGTEAFF. The CDR3, as DNA: TGCGCCAGCAGATACCCAGACAGGGGCACTGAAGCTTTCTTT.

This clone occurred a few times. The V call is TRBV9, the J call TRBJ2-5, with 8 bases aligning to TRBD2. Losses at the gene ends were 0 bases for V and 4 bases for J; bases not matched to a gene: 8. This CDR3 region has 16 residues. Germline loops: CDR1 SGDLS, CDR2 YYNGEE. The CDR3 sequence: CASSVGIAGPRETQYF. The CDR3 bases are TGTGCCAGCAGCGTAGGGATAGCGGGGCCTCGAGAGACCCAGTACTTC.

The V and J genes are TRBV4-3 and TRBJ2-1; 11 positions match TRBD2. V shed 4 bases and J 8 bases; nucleotides not matched to a gene: 10. Looked up from germline, CDR1 is LGHNA and CDR2 is YSLEER. The CDR3 is 16 amino acids. CDR3 amino acids: CASSPLRLAGRHEQFF. In nucleotides, the CDR3 is TGCGCCAGCAGCCCTTTACGACTAGCGGGACGACATGAGCAGTTCTTC.

The chain joins TRBV6-5 to TRBJ2-7, with D possibly matching TRBD1 (6 bases). Trimming cost V 6 bases and J 3 bases, with 15 bases left between them. Germline values: CDR1 MNHEY, CDR2 SVGAGI. The CDR3 sequence is 14 residues long. CDR3 in amino acids: CASSSPTGRYEQYF. DNA for the CDR3: TGTGCCAGCAGCTCACCGACAGGCCGCTACGAGCAGTACTTC.

The gene calls are TRBV9 and TRBJ2-7; TRBD2 is a possible D gene (6 bases). The CDR3 is made up of 15 amino acids. Per germline, CDR1 SGDLS and CDR2 YYNGEE. The germline V and J ends were trimmed by 2 bases and 5 bases, with 17 bases remaining between them. CDR3 in DNA: TGTGCCAGCAGCGTCCTTGGGTCGGGACTCGACGAGCAGTACTTC. Amino acids: CASSVLGSGLDEQYF.

The chain recombines TRBV10-2 with TRBJ1-2, with 11 bases identical to TRBD1. CDR3 length equals 13 residues. Germline loops: CDR1 WSHSY, CDR2 SAAADI. V was clipped by 6 bases and J by 5 bases; unmatched bases: 2. CDR3 sequence (DNA): TGCGCCAGCAGGGACAGGGGGCTGTATGGCTACACCTTC. Translating gives CASRDRGLYGYTF.

This clone was recorded at least ten times. V usage is TRBV6-6 and J usage is TRBJ1-2, with D perhaps matching TRBD1 (6 bases). Germline-derived CDR1 and CDR2 are MNHNY and SVGAGI (reference sequence). Trimming removed 5 bases at V and 10 bases at J, with 8 bases between. This CDR3 is built from 10 residues. The CDR3 sequence: CASSRQDYTF. The DNA of the CDR3 is TGTGCCAGCAGTCGACAGGACTACACCTTC.

The V gene is TRBV9, the J gene TRBJ2-3; 7 nucleotides align to TRBD1. Germline loops: CDR1 SGDLS, CDR2 YYNGEE. The trim removed 1 base at V and 0 bases at J, leaving 5 bases unmatched. This CDR3 has 16 residues. The CDR3 spells CASSVSQGVSTDTQYF. CDR3 DNA sequence: TGTGCCAGCAGCGTAAGTCAGGGGGTGAGCACAGATACGCAGTATTTT.

The rearrangement joins TRBV29-1 to TRBJ2-7; 8 bases are shared with TRBD2. The CDR3 is made up of 15 amino acids. The germline CDR1 and CDR2 sequences are SQVTM and ANQGSEA. Germline trimming cut 1 base from V and 2 bases from J; bases unmatched to any gene: 7. The CDR3 region is CSVEVRGLGTYEQYF. The CDR3 bases are TGCAGCGTTGAAGTAAGGGGACTAGGGACCTACGAGCAGTACTTC.

J is TRBJ2-1 and V is TRBV5-4; the D is unclear. CDR1 SGHNT and CDR2 YYREEE come from the germline V gene (reference sequence). The CDR3 has 13 amino acids. V was clipped by 3 bases and J by 0 bases, with 4 bases between them. In nucleotides, the CDR3 is TGTGCCAGCAGCTCAGACTCCTACAATGAGCAGTTCTTC. Residues: CASSSDSYNEQFF.

This chain joins TRBV30 and TRBJ1-2, with TRBD1 matching over 9 bases. This CDR3 is built from 14 residues. Per the germline V gene, CDR1 is GTSNPN and CDR2 is SVGIG (reference sequence). Losses at the gene ends were 0 bases for V and 4 bases for J; bases not matched to a gene: 3. The CDR3 here is CAWSVGQGFYGYTF. As DNA, the CDR3 is TGTGCCTGGAGTGTGGGACAGGGTTTCTATGGCTACACCTTC. Full variable domain (outside the CDR3, taken from reference TRBV30 and TRBJ1-2): SQTIHQWPATLVQPVGSPLSLECTVEGTSNPNLYWYRQAAGRGLQLLFYSVGIGQISSEVPQNLSASRPQDRQFILSSKKLLLSDSGFYLCAWSVGQGFYGYTFGSGTRLTVV.

The sample holds a few counts of this clone. The gene calls are TRBV6-5 and TRBJ1-5; tentatively, D is TRBD1 (5 bases). The CDR3 consists of 15 residues. Germline-derived CDR1 and CDR2 are MNHEY and SVGAGI. Trimming took off 4 bases at V and 5 bases at J, with 15 bases between the two ends. DNA for the CDR3: TGTGCCAGCAGTTCCCGTCCTAGGGGTCATCAGCCCCAGCATTTT. Encoded protein: CASSSRPRGHQPQHF.

The table lists this clone with a few counts. The V gene is TRBV5-1, the J gene TRBJ1-3; D is ambiguous. Germline V lookup: CDR1 SGHRS, CDR2 YFSETQ. V was pared by 7 bases and J by 1 base, with 9 bases between. The CDR3 contains 13 residues. CDR3 region: CASGLGSGNTIYF. The CDR3 region has the DNA TGCGCCAGCGGACTGGGATCTGGAAACACCATATATTTT.

J is TRBJ2-7 and V is TRBV18; tentative D call: TRBD2 (7 bases). CDR1 is KGHSH, CDR2 LQKENI, per germline. CDR3 length: 19 amino acids. Trimming shortened V by 2 bases and J by 3 bases, and 26 bases separated the two germline ends. For the CDR3, the DNA is TGTGCCAGCTCACCATATCCGGGGGGCGCTTCGACCCGGGTCTACGAGCAGTACTTC. This codes for CASSPYPGGASTRVYEQYF.

The sample holds a few counts of this clone. V and J are TRBV19 and TRBJ2-7; TRBD1 is a possible D gene (5 bases). This CDR3 is built from 15 residues. Trimming removed 3 bases at V and 2 bases at J, with 14 bases between. Germline values: CDR1 LNHDA, CDR2 SQIVND (reference sequence). CDR3 in DNA: TGTGCCAGTAGTATGGAAACAGGCTTACCCTACGAGCAGTACTTC. Its translation: CASSMETGLPYEQYF.